The 11 T cell receptor beta chains in this list originate from one sample, sequenced in a study of T cell responses to AZD1222 COVID-19 vaccine. Assay: immunoSEQ multiplex PCR; the TCRdb copy retains only in-frame clones and omits some. The sample records around 100,000 clones, more than 65% being singletons. The source was peripheral blood, collected on day 0 of AZD1222 vaccination. Every receptor here comes from an adult in good health.

V usage is TRBV6-5 and J usage is TRBJ2-6; TRBD2 might be the D (6 bases). CDR1 and CDR2 from the germline V gene are MNHEY and SVGAGI. The CDR3 totals 15 residues. The V gene lost 6 bases and the J gene lost 0 bases, with 9 bases spanning the gap. The chain's CDR3 is CASREGYSGANVLTF. In nucleotides, the CDR3 is TGTGCCAGCAGGGAGGGTTACTCTGGGGCCAACGTCCTGACTTTC.

This clone was recorded a few times. The CDR3 sequence: CASNNRGYGHEQYF. CDR3 bases: TGTGCCAGCAATAACAGGGGTTACGGACACGAGCAGTACTTC. The chain is built from TRBV19 and TRBJ2-7; 7 nucleotides align to TRBD1. CDR1 and CDR2 from the germline V gene are LNHDA and SQIVND (reference sequence). The length of the CDR3 is 14 residues. The V and J ends lost 9 bases and 5 bases, in that order; junction bases with no gene match: 13.

The V and J genes are TRBV5-1 and TRBJ2-7; 8 bases align to TRBD1. J lost 7 bases, V lost 4 bases, and 10 bases had no gene match. The CDR3 totals 14 residues. Germline assignment: CDR1 SGHRS and CDR2 YFSETQ. CDR3 DNA: TGCGCCAGCAGCCGAGGACAGGGAGGAGGAGAGCAGTACTTC. Its translation: CASSRGQGGGEQYF.

The chain has TRBV7-3 and TRBJ2-2; D might be TRBD1 (6 bases). The ends were cut back, 5 bases at V and 0 bases at J, with 13 bases in the middle. Germline V gene lookup returns CDR1 SGHTA and CDR2 FQGTGA. The CDR3 has 16 residues. The CDR3 DNA follows: TGTGCCAGCAGCACCTACAGGGAAGCGAACACCGGGGAGCTGTTTTTT. It encodes CASSTYREANTGELFF.

CDR3 residues: CASSGTGGPQPQHF. The CDR3 region has the DNA TGTGCCAGTTCCGGGACAGGGGGCCCTCAGCCCCAGCATTTT. J is TRBJ1-5 and V is TRBV19; 12 bases match TRBD1. CDR3 length equals 14 residues. The ends lost 8 bases at V and 6 bases at J; junction bases unmatched: 5. Germline CDR1 and CDR2: LNHDA and SQIVND (reference sequence).

This chain uses TRBV27 with TRBJ1-5; TRBD1 is a possible D gene (6 bases). Trimming left V 4 bases short and J 0 bases short, with 19 bases between. Germline V lookup: CDR1 MNHEY, CDR2 SMNVEV (reference sequence). The CDR3 contains 18 residues. The DNA for the CDR3 is TGTGCCAGCAGTTCCAAAGGCGGACAGTCTCATAGCAATCAGCCCCAGCATTTT. It yields the protein CASSSKGGQSHSNQPQHF.

This clone was picked up a small number of times. J is TRBJ1-2 and V is TRBV29-1; D is unclear. The CDR3 covers 13 residues. V lost 8 bases to trimming and J lost 8 bases, with 21 bases between them. Germline loops: CDR1 SQVTM, CDR2 ANQGSEA. CDR3 in DNA: TGCAGCCTCAAAACGGCGGCGCCCGGGGGCTACACCTTC. It specifies CSLKTAAPGGYTF.

This clone turned up a few times. The rearrangement links TRBV2 to TRBJ1-2, with 8 bases aligning to TRBD1. Trimming took 6 bases from V and 6 from J; bases not matched to a gene: 9. The CDR3 runs to 14 residues. CDR1 SNHLY and CDR2 FYNNEI come from the germline V gene. The CDR3, as DNA: TGTGCCAGCAGAAGTTTCGACAGGGGCCATGGCTACACCTTC. Its translation: CASRSFDRGHGYTF.

This rearrangement joins TRBV18 to TRBJ2-7; 9 bases are shared with TRBD2. V dropped 3 bases and J dropped 4; count of bases not matched to a gene: 4. Germline assignment: CDR1 KGHSH and CDR2 LQKENI. CDR3 size: 14 residues. DNA of the CDR3: TGTGCCAGCTCACCCGAGCGGGGGGTTTACGAGCAGTACTTC. It encodes CASSPERGVYEQYF. The variable domain in full, completed from reference TRBV18 and TRBJ2-7, reads NAGVMQNPRHLVRRRGQEARLRCSPMKGHSHVYWYRQLPEEGLKFMVYLQKENIIDESGMPKERFSAEFPKEGPSILRIQQVVRGDSAAYFCASSPERGVYEQYFGPGTRLTVT.

This chain links TRBV28 with TRBJ2-7, with TRBD2 matching 12 bases. This CDR3 comprises 15 residues. From germline, CDR1 is MDHEN and CDR2 SYDVKM. With V trimmed by 4 bases and J by 3 bases, 4 bases remained unmatched. CDR3 loop: CASSSPSGRVYEQYF. CDR3 coding DNA: TGTGCCAGCAGTTCTCCTAGCGGGAGGGTCTACGAGCAGTACTTC.

The V call is TRBV6-5, the J call TRBJ1-6; D call uncertain. CDR1 and CDR2 from the germline V gene are MNHEY and SVGAGI. V was shortened by 7 bases and J by 9 bases, with 10 bases between the two germline ends. The CDR3 totals 12 residues. DNA of the CDR3: TGTGCCAGCACAGGATTGGGTTCACCCCTCCACTTT. Its protein product is CASTGLGSPLHF.